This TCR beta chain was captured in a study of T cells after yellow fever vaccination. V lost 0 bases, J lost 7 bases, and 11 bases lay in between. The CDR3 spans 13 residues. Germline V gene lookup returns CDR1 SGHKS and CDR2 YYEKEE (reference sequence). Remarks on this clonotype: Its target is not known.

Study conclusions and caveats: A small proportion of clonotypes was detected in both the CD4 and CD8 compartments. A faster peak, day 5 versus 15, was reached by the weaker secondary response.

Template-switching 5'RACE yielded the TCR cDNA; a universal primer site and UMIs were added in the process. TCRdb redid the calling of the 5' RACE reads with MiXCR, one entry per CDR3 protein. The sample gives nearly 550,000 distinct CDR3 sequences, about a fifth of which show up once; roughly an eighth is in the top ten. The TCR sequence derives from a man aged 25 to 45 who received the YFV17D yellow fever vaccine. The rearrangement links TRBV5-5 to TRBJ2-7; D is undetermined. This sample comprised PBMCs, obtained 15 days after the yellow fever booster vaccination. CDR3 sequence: CASSLVPLPEQYF. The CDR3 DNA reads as TGTGCCAGCAGCTTGGTACCTCTTCCGGAGCAGTACTTC.